This T cell receptor beta chain is drawn from a study of cytomegalovirus exposure and HLA in healthy donors. Whole-study results and caveats: An ancestry cluster, one associated with Asian ancestry, reportedly showed fewer N-insertions than the approximately 650-donor mean in a later analysis. Later on, an analysis tied 15,000 to 20,000 TCR beta sequences to HLA alleles at 0.05 false discovery rate.

PCR primers comprised 60 Vbeta and 13 Jbeta primers. The protocol was immunoSEQ multiplex PCR, while the TCRdb copy is restricted to in-frame clones and leaves out a portion. Of approximately 220,000 clones in the sample, 65% to 85% were seen once. Germline V gene lookup returns CDR1 DFQATT and CDR2 SNEGSKA (reference sequence). The V and J ends lost 3 bases and 4 bases respectively, with 7 bases between them. The CDR3 covers 11 residues. For this clone: Its antigen is still unknown. Other DNA sequences in this sample translate to the same CDR3.

The receptor was derived from a man between 25 and 39 years old in good health and CMV-seronegative. What was sequenced was PBMCs. This chain joins TRBV20-1 and TRBJ2-7; D is perhaps TRBD1 (6 bases). The CDR3 here is CSARTGYEQYF. In DNA form, the CDR3 reads TGCAGTGCTAGGACAGGTTACGAGCAGTACTTC.